This is a list of T cell receptor beta chains from one sample in a study of T cell responses to AZD1222 COVID-19 vaccine. Clones were sequenced by immunoSEQ multiplex PCR, and TCRdb holds only the in-frame ones, with some missing. This sample has 150,000 to 200,000 clones, with 94% found just once. This material consisted of peripheral blood, taken on day 0 of AZD1222 vaccination. The receptors originated from an adult in good health. Each CDR3 is given with its conserved first and last residue. The D gene is left open where the match is weak.

CDR3 length	J gene	V gene	D gene	CDR3 protein
12	TRBJ1-2	TRBV19	NA	CASTSDPYGYTF
15	TRBJ1-2	TRBV6-5	NA	CASWDAIGSRTGYTF
15	TRBJ1-3	TRBV19	TRBD1	CASSEAGGAGNTIYF
16	TRBJ2-3	TRBV4-2	NA	CASSPRARTNTDTQYF
14	TRBJ1-2	TRBV7-2	NA	CASSSYREFYGYTF
12	TRBJ1-1	TRBV5-5	NA	CASSVEGTEAFF
15	TRBJ2-1	TRBV5-1	TRBD2	CASSLGGSAVGEQFF
22	TRBJ2-3	TRBV15	TRBD2	CATSSLPPGLAGGDTSTDTQYF
14	TRBJ1-5	TRBV7-3	NA	CASSLNPGDQPQHF
16	TRBJ2-1	TRBV7-9	NA	CASSRGRQSSYNEQFF
17	TRBJ2-1	TRBV9	TRBD2	CASSVHSGRALIYEQFF
15	TRBJ2-3	TRBV24-1	TRBD1	CATSERTGWGDTQYF
15	TRBJ2-7	TRBV6-6	NA	CASSLYSPGSYEQYF
13	TRBJ1-4	TRBV29-1	NA	CSVDPGWGEKLFF
13	TRBJ2-5	TRBV19	NA	CASSIARSETQYF
13	TRBJ1-1	TRBV15	TRBD1	CATSKRQGPEAFF
14	TRBJ2-7	TRBV10-3	NA	CATQVGGNGVEQYF
13	TRBJ2-7	TRBV9	NA	CASSATQAGEQYF
13	TRBJ2-7	TRBV7-5	NA	CARSVDSTYEQYF
15	TRBJ2-3	TRBV4-3	NA	CASSQDRFGTNTQYF
14	TRBJ1-4	TRBV19	TRBD1	CASTPGQPNEKLFF
13	TRBJ2-2	TRBV11-3	NA	CASSLVGTGELFF
16	TRBJ1-5	TRBV5-6	NA	CASSLSAGPFNQPQHF
13	TRBJ2-7	TRBV6-5	NA	CASSRGLRMEQYF
18	TRBJ2-1	TRBV7-3	TRBD2	CASSLTPTSGRAYNEQFF
14	TRBJ1-5	TRBV28	NA	CASSTEGGDQPQHF
15	TRBJ2-1	TRBV6-2/TRBV6-3	TRBD2	CASSYIAGAYNEQFF
13	TRBJ2-2	TRBV19	NA	CASSIWPTGELFF